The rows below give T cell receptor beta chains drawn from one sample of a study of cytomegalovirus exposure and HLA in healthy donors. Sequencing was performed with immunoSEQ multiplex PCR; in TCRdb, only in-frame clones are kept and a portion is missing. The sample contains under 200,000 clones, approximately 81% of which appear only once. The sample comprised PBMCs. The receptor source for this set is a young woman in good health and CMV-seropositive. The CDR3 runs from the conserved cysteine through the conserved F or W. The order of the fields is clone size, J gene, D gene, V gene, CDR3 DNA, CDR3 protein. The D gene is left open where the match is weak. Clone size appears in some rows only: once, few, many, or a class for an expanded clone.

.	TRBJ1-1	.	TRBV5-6	TGTGCCAGCAGCTTGGGGGGCTGGCTGAACACTGAAGCTTTCTTT	CASSLGGWLNTEAFF
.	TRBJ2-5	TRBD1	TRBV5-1	TGCGCCAGCAGCTCATTACAGGGGAACCAAGAGACCCAGTACTTC	CASSSLQGNQETQYF
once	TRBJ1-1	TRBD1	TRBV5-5	TGTGCCAGCAGCGATAATACAGGGGGCTTGGAAGCTTTCTTT	CASSDNTGGLEAFF
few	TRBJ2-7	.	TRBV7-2	TGTGCCAGCAGCATTAGCTCCTACGAGCAGTACTTC	CASSISSYEQYF
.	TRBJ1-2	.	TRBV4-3	TGCGCCAGCAGCCAAGAGGGCAGGCCTGACTATGGCTACACCTTC	CASSQEGRPDYGYTF
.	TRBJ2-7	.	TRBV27	TGTGCCAGCAGTTTATCCCAGGGCCTAGGATACGAGCAGTACTTC	CASSLSQGLGYEQYF
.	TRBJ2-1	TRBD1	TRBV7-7	TGTGCCAGCAGCTTCGGGACAGGAGGTTCCTACAATGAGCAGTTCTTC	CASSFGTGGSYNEQFF
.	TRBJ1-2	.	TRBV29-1	TGCAGCGTTGGCGACACCAACTTCTATGGCTACACCTTC	CSVGDTNFYGYTF
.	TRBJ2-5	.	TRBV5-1	TGCGCCAGCAGCCTCGGACAGTGGAGGACTCATGAGACCCAGTACTTC	CASSLGQWRTHETQYF
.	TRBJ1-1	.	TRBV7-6	TGTGCCAGCAGCTTAGATCATGGGGGGTCGTACACTGAAGCTTTCTTT	CASSLDHGGSYTEAFF
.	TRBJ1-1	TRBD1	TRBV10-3	TGTGCCATCAGTGAGGGACAGGGAAGCACTGAAGCTTTCTTT	CAISEGQGSTEAFF
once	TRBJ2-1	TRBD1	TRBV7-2	TGTGCCAGCAGCTTCGGGACAGGGGCCTCCTACAATGAGCAGTTCTTC	CASSFGTGASYNEQFF
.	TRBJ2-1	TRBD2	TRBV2	TGTGCCAGCAGTGAGCAGCGGGGGGCTTACAATGAGCAGTTCTTC	CASSEQRGAYNEQFF
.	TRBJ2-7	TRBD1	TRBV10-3	TGTGCCATCAGTGAGCCGGACAGGGACTACGAGCAGTACTTC	CAISEPDRDYEQYF
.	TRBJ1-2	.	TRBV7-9	TGTGCCAGCAGCTTAGCGGGGGACATCTATGGCTACACCTTC	CASSLAGDIYGYTF
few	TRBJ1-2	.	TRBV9	TGTGCCAGCAGCCCCGCCGGGACAACGCACTATGGCTACACCTTC	CASSPAGTTHYGYTF
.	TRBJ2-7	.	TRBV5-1	TGCGCCAGCAGCTCCGGCGGAGTGTCCTACGAGCAGTACTTC	CASSSGGVSYEQYF
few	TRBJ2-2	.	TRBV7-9	TGTGCCAGCAGCAACCTATTGGTGGAGCTGTTTTTT	CASSNLLVELFF
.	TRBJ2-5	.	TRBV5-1	TGCGCCAGCAGCAGCCCAGGGGAAGAGACCCAGTACTTC	CASSSPGEETQYF
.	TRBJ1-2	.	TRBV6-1	TGTGCCAGCAGTGGTCATACAGCTAACTATGGCTACACCTTC	CASSGHTANYGYTF
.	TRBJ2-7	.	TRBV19	TGTGCCAGTAGTAGCCGGGACAAGGCGTCCTACGAGCAGTACTTC	CASSSRDKASYEQYF
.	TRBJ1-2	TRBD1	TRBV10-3	TGTGCCATCAGGGTACAGGGGGCCGACGGCTACACCTTC	CAIRVQGADGYTF
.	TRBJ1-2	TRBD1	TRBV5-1	TGCGCCAGCAGCCTACGGACAGGGGAAAGTGGCTACACCTTC	CASSLRTGESGYTF
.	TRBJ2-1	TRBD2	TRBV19	TGTGCCAGTAGTTCCCTAGCGGGGCCCAGGGATGAGCAGTTCTTC	CASSSLAGPRDEQFF
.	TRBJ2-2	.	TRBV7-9	TGTTCCAGCAGCCCACCGGAGGGGAGGAACACCGGGGAGCTGTTTTTT	CSSSPPEGRNTGELFF
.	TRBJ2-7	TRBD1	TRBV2	TGTGCCAGGGGATTAGACCGGGACAGGGGTACCTACGAGCAGTACTTC	CARGLDRDRGTYEQYF
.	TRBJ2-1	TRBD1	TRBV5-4	TGTGCCAGCAGGTACGGGACAGGGGGCTACAATGAGCAGTTCTTC	CASRYGTGGYNEQFF
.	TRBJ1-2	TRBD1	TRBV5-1	TGCGCCAGCAGCTTTACCCCGGGACAGGCGGATGTCTACACCTTC	CASSFTPGQADVYTF
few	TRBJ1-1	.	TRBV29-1	TGCAGCGTTGAAGAGTCGGGATTGGGGGCTTTCTTT	CSVEESGLGAFF
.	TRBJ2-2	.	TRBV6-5	TGTGCCAGCAGCCGTGGGACTGGGAACACCGGGGAGCTGTTTTTT	CASSRGTGNTGELFF
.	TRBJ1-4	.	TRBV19	TGTGCCAGTAGTATATTCTTTCGGGGATCAACAGGGAAGAAACTGTTTTTT	CASSIFFRGSTGKKLFF
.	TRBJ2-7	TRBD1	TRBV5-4	TGTGCCAGCAGGAAAACAGGGGACCGGGGCTACGAGCAGTACTTC	CASRKTGDRGYEQYF
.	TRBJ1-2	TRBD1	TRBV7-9	TGTGCCAGCAGCGAGGACAGGGGCGAGTTTTATGGCTACACCTTC	CASSEDRGEFYGYTF
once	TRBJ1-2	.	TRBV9	TGTGCCAGCAGCGTCGCTGGGGGACTTAACTATGGCTACACCTTC	CASSVAGGLNYGYTF
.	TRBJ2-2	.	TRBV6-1	TGTGCCAGCAGAGAAAGAGGGTTTGGGGAGCTGTTTTTT	CASRERGFGELFF
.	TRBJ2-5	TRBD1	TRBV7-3	TGTGCCAGCAGCCAGGGACAGCAAGAGACCCAGTACTTC	CASSQGQQETQYF
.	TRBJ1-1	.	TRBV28	TGTGCCAGCAGTGTCAGTTTAGGGAGGGCCACTGAAGCTTTCTTT	CASSVSLGRATEAFF
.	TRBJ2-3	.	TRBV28	TGTGCCAGCGCCCCCTACCGTCTCGGTCCAGATACGCAGTATTTT	CASAPYRLGPDTQYF
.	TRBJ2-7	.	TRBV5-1	TGCGCCAGCAGCCCCATTCGGACTGCCTCCTACGAGCAGTACTTC	CASSPIRTASYEQYF
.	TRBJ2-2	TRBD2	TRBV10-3	TGTGCCGGGACTAGCGGGGGCCGAGGCGGGGAGCTGTTTTTT	CAGTSGGRGGELFF
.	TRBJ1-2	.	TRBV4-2	TGTGCCAGCAGCCAAGTGCGGCAGCCAAAAGATGGCTACACCTTC	CASSQVRQPKDGYTF
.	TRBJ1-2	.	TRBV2	TGTGCCAGCAGTGAGGGGGCCAGAAGCCCTAGAGGCTACACCTTC	CASSEGARSPRGYTF
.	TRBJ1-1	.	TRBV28	TGTGCCAGCAGTTTATCAGTGAACACTGAAGCTTTCTTT	CASSLSVNTEAFF
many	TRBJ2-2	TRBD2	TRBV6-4	TGTGCCAGCAGTGACACGGGACTACAAACCGGGGAGCTGTTTTTT	CASSDTGLQTGELFF
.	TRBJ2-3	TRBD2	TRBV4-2	TGTGCCAGCAGTGCCGGGGAGGGGAAGCCCGCAGATACGCAGTATTTT	CASSAGEGKPADTQYF
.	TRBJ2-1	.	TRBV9	TGTGCCAGCAGCGTCGGGGAAGGCTCCTACAATGAGCAGTTCTTC	CASSVGEGSYNEQFF
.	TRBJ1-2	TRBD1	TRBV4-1	TGCGCCAGCAGCCAAGCTCGTCGACAGGGTTCTCTTGGCTACACCTTC	CASSQARRQGSLGYTF
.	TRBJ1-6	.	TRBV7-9	TGTGCCAGCAGCTCCTCCGTCCCGTTTTATTCACCCCTCCACTTT	CASSSSVPFYSPLHF
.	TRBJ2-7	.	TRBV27	TGTGCCAGCAGCCCTGAGGGGGGGAGGTCCTACGAGCAGTACTTC	CASSPEGGRSYEQYF
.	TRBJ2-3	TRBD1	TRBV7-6	TGTGCCAGCAGCTTCCTGGACAGGGGAGGGGATACGCAGTATTTT	CASSFLDRGGDTQYF
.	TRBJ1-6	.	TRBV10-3	TGTGCCATAGCGTCCGGGGGACCCCTCCACTTT	CAIASGGPLHF
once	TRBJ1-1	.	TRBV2	TGTGCCAGCAGTGTTTGGGGCGACACTGAAGCTTTCTTT	CASSVWGDTEAFF
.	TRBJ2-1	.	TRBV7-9	TGTGCCAGCAGCTTACTCGGGTGGCGGGGCTACTACAATGAGCAGTTCTTC	CASSLLGWRGYYNEQFF
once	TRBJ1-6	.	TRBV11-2	TGTGCCAGCAGCGGACATCTGTTGCCCCTCCACTTT	CASSGHLLPLHF